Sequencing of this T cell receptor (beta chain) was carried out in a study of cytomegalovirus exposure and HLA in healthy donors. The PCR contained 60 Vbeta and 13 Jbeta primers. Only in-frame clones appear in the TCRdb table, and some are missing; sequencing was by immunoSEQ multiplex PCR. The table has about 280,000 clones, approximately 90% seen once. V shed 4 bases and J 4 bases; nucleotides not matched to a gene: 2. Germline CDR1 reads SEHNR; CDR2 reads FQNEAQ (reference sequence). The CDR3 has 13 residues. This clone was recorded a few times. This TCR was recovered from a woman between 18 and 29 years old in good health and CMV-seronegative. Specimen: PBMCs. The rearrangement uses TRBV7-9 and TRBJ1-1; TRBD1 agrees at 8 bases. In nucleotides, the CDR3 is TGTGCCAGCAGCTCACAGGGGGGCACTGAAGCTTTCTTT. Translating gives CASSSQGGTEAFF.